Following are 8 T cell receptor beta chains from one sample sequenced in a study of neoadjuvant anti-PD-1 for oral cavity cancer. Sequenced by immunoSEQ multiplex PCR; TCRdb stores in-frame clones only, minus some. The sample lists roughly 18,000 clones, 65% to 85% occurring once. Sequencing was performed on PBMCs, taken before nivolumab (anti-PD-1) treatment. The receptors derive from a person aged 35-80 years with oral cavity squamous cell carcinoma.

The rearrangement joins TRBV6-5 to TRBJ1-5; 8 bases map to TRBD1. The V gene's germline CDR1 is MNHEY and CDR2 SVGAGI. The ends lost 7 bases at V and 2 bases at J; junction bases unmatched: 7. This CDR3 is 15 amino acids long. The CDR3 DNA is TGTGCCAGCAAAATTGACAGGGGTGGCAATCAGCCCCAGCATTTT. The encoded protein is CASKIDRGGNQPQHF.

The chain employs TRBV15 and TRBJ2-2, with 7 bases identical to TRBD2. The germline V gene encodes CDR1 LNHNV and CDR2 YYDKDF (reference sequence). V trimming: 0 bases; J trimming: 6 bases; junction bases outside the gene matches: 1. The CDR3 is 14 amino acids. The CDR3: CATSREAGAGELFF. CDR3 nucleotides: TGTGCCACCAGCAGAGAGGCGGGAGCCGGGGAGCTGTTTTTT.

The rearrangement joins TRBV5-5 to TRBJ1-5; the match to TRBD1 covers 9 bases. The CDR3 totals 18 residues. Germline loops: CDR1 SGHKS, CDR2 YYEKEE (reference sequence). V was pared by 4 bases and J by 3 bases, with 14 bases of the junction left unmatched. The CDR3 nucleotides read TGTGCCAGCAGCCCGGGACAGGGAATAACGGTTACCAATCAGCCCCAGCATTTT. Its translation: CASSPGQGITVTNQPQHF. Variable domain in full (rest from reference TRBV5-5 and TRBJ1-5): DAGVTQSPTHLIKTRGQQVTLRCSPISGHKSVSWYQQVLGQGPQFIFQYYEKEERGRGNFPDRFSARQFPNYSSELNVNALLLGDSALYLCASSPGQGITVTNQPQHFGDGTRLSIL.

A single count supports this clone. The V call is TRBV6-5, the J call TRBJ1-1, with D maybe TRBD1 (6 bases). This CDR3 has 13 amino acids. V was cut by 0 bases and J by 8 bases, with 10 bases left in between. The germline CDR1 and CDR2 sequences are MNHEY and SVGAGI. The CDR3 DNA follows: TGTGCCAGCAGTTACTCGACAGGCCCGGAAGCTTTCTTT. Its translation is CASSYSTGPEAFF.

The sample holds a few counts of this clone. This sequence joins TRBV6-5 and TRBJ2-7, with 8 bases fitting TRBD1. Germline V CDR1 and CDR2: MNHEY, SVGAGI. After removal of 2 bases from V and 6 bases from J, the junction contained 9 bases not matched to a gene. The CDR3 extends over 15 amino acids. This chain's CDR3 is CASSYPGQGSVEQYF. DNA of the CDR3: TGTGCCAGCAGTTACCCCGGACAGGGCTCCGTCGAGCAGTACTTC.

The chain couples TRBV5-4 to TRBJ1-3; maybe TRBD1 (6 bases). Germline V lookup: CDR1 SGHNT, CDR2 YYREEE (reference sequence). CDR3 length: 15 amino acids. V was cut by 2 bases and J by 2 bases, with 11 bases left in between. DNA for the CDR3: TGTGCCAGCAGCTTCGGACAGACCGCTGGAAACACCATATATTTT. It encodes CASSFGQTAGNTIYF.

The gene calls are TRBV6-1 and TRBJ1-5; 11 nucleotides align to TRBD1. Germline CDR1 MNHNS, CDR2 SASEGT. V shed 0 bases, J shed 6 bases, and the junction held 4 bases outside the gene matches. The CDR3 has 16 amino acids. In nucleotides, the CDR3 is TGTGCCAGCAGTGAAGCCGGACAGGGGGCGGTTCAGCCCCAGCATTTT. Encoded protein: CASSEAGQGAVQPQHF.

The J gene is TRBJ2-7, the V gene TRBV27, with D uncertain. The germline V and J ends were trimmed by 6 bases and 2 bases, with 14 bases remaining between them. The CDR3 contains 14 residues. Germline V lookup: CDR1 MNHEY, CDR2 SMNVEV (reference sequence). CDR3 loop: CASSLLEPPYEQYF. The DNA for the CDR3 is TGTGCCAGCAGCCTCCTAGAGCCTCCCTACGAGCAGTACTTC.